Listed below are T cell receptor beta chains from one sample, sequenced in a study of T-cell reconstitution after alpha-beta-depleted transplantation in children. TCRdb re-derived calls from the PCR reads in MiXCR, one entry per CDR3 protein. The profile shows about 360,000 distinct CDR3 sequences, roughly 14% of them singletons. Sequencing used PBMCs, obtained from the stem cell graft. These receptors all stem from a human donor who donated a stem cell graft to a child with Fanconi anemia. The CDR3 runs from the conserved cysteine through the conserved F or W. A D gene is named only where the DNA matches it firmly. Clone sizes are given selectively: once, few, many, or a class where the clone is expanded.

>TRBJ2-1|-|-|TRBV5-1
TGCGCCAGCAGCTTTGGTATCATCGATGAGCAGTTCTTC
CASSFGIIDEQFF
>TRBJ1-1|-|many|TRBV12-3/TRBV12-4
TGTGCCAGCTCTAAACAGGAGGACACTGAAGCTTTCTTT
CASSKQEDTEAFF
>TRBJ1-4|-|few|TRBV7-9
TGTGCCAGCAGCCCTCCGGGACGGGAAAAACTGTTTTTT
CASSPPGREKLFF
>TRBJ2-1|TRBD2|-|TRBV28
TGTGCCAGCAGACCTGGGGGGGCCTACAATGAGCAGTTCTTC
CASRPGGAYNEQFF
>TRBJ2-1|TRBD2|many|TRBV12-3/TRBV12-4
TGTGCCAGCAGCCGACTAGCGGGGACGACATCTGAGCAGTTCTTC
CASSRLAGTTSEQFF
>TRBJ1-4|-|few|TRBV20-1
TGCAGTGCTTTATCGGCAACTAATGAAAAACTGTTTTTT
CSALSATNEKLFF
>TRBJ2-5|-|-|TRBV29-1
TGCAGCGCCAAAAGGGGGGCTCGGGGCCCAGAGACCCAGTACTTC
CSAKRGARGPETQYF
>TRBJ1-5|-|-|TRBV2
TGTGCCAGCAGTGAAGAAGGAGATAGCAATCAGCCCCAGCATTTT
CASSEEGDSNQPQHF
>TRBJ1-1|-|many|TRBV7-9
TGTGCCAGCAGCTTAACATGGACTGAAGCTTTCTTT
CASSLTWTEAFF
>TRBJ2-1|-|many|TRBV7-3
TGTGCCAGCAGCTTAGCCCACGGGTCTTACAATGAGCAGTTCTTC
CASSLAHGSYNEQFF
>TRBJ1-1|TRBD1|-|TRBV3-1
TGTGCCAGCAGCTTCCGCCAGGGGGCTGGCACTGAAGCTTTCTTT
CASSFRQGAGTEAFF
>TRBJ2-7|TRBD1|many|TRBV20-1
TGCAGTGCTACCGGGACAGGGGGAATCGAGCAGTACTTC
CSATGTGGIEQYF
>TRBJ1-5|TRBD1|few|TRBV20-1
TGCAGTGCTACGACAGGGCCTAGCAATCAGCCCCAGCATTTT
CSATTGPSNQPQHF
>TRBJ2-3|TRBD2|few|TRBV9
TGTGCCAGCAGCGTTGAGAGGGGGACTAGCGGCACAGATACGCAGTATTTT
CASSVERGTSGTDTQYF